The next 11 T cell receptor beta chains were all read from a single sample in a study of blood T cells in healthy people across ages. Next came a second PCR, run for about 7 to 12 cycles, which used a sample-barcoded 5' primer along with a J-beta primer mix. TCRdb reprocessed the 5' RACE reads via MiXCR and lists one record per CDR3 protein. The sample includes hundreds of thousands of distinct CDR3 sequences, 25% seen only once; the top ten take 9.4%. Another study also made use of these data, one on T cells of mothers and their children.

Sequencing used blood. These receptors came from a boy aged 5-17 years in good health.

The rearrangement links TRBV7-9 to TRBJ2-1; unclear D gene. The J call may be incorrect, as the DNA end agrees better with TRBJ2-5. Germline-derived CDR1 and CDR2 are SEHNR and FQNEAQ (reference sequence). This CDR3 spans 16 amino acids. The CDR3 loop is CASSLGGFAGQETQYF. DNA for the CDR3: TGTGCCAGCAGCTTAGGGGGTTTTGCTGGCCAAGAGACCCAGTACTTC.

This clonotype turned up a few times. This sequence joins TRBV9 and TRBJ2-5; maybe TRBD1 (6 bases). Trimming stripped 3 bases from V and 1 base from J, with 13 bases between. The CDR3 runs 15 residues. Germline CDR1 reads SGDLS; CDR2 reads YYNGEE. The CDR3 loop reads CASSDGGLRQETQYF. As DNA, the CDR3 is TGTGCCAGCAGCGATGGGGGCCTACGCCAAGAGACCCAGTACTTC.

J is TRBJ1-5 and V is TRBV19, with D possibly matching TRBD1 (5 bases). This CDR3 spans 16 amino acids. Germline values: CDR1 LNHDA, CDR2 SQIVND (reference sequence). Deletions cut 0 bases from V and 4 bases from J, with 13 bases between. CDR3: CASSIEEGMGNQPQHF. The CDR3 region has the DNA TGTGCCAGTAGTATAGAAGAGGGGATGGGAAATCAGCCCCAGCATTTT.

This chain connects TRBV29-1 to TRBJ2-1, with D perhaps being TRBD1 or TRBD2 (7 bases each). CDR1 and CDR2 from the germline V gene are SQVTM and ANQGSEA. The CDR3 contains 13 residues. CDR3 loop: CICRGGSYNEQFF. DNA for the CDR3: TGCATCTGCAGGGGGGGCTCCTACAATGAGCAGTTCTTC.

V and J are TRBV6-2 or TRBV6-3 and TRBJ2-7; D uncertain. V shed 2 bases and J shed 0 bases, with 5 bases lying between them. Germline V lookup: CDR1 MNHEY, CDR2 SVGEGT. This CDR3 is built from 13 residues. The CDR3 loop is CASSYRASYEQYF. CDR3 nucleotide sequence: TGTGCCAGCAGTTACAGGGCCTCCTACGAGCAGTACTTC.

The rearrangement joins TRBV15 to TRBJ2-5; 7 positions agree with TRBD2. The J call may be mistaken, given a closer DNA end match to TRBJ2-1. The germline CDR1 and CDR2 sequences are LNHNV and YYDKDF (reference sequence). CDR3 length: 13 amino acids. The CDR3 spells CATSRAGGNEQFF. CDR3 in DNA: TGTGCCACCAGCAGAGCGGGAGGCAATGAGCAGTTCTTC.

CDR3 DNA: TGTGCCAGCAGTGTTAGCGGTTTGGGCCAGGGTGAGCAGTTCTTC. Protein product: CASSVSGLGQGEQFF. The V and J genes are TRBV6-2 or TRBV6-3 and TRBJ2-1; perhaps TRBD2 as D (6 bases). Per germline, CDR1 MNHEY and CDR2 SVGEGT. This CDR3 is built from 15 residues. The V and J ends lost 5 bases and 9 bases respectively, with 20 bases between them.

The rearrangement joins TRBV6-2 or TRBV6-3 to TRBJ1-2; D not resolved. CDR3 size: 14 residues. The germline gives CDR1 MNHEY, CDR2 SVGEGT. Trimming stripped 7 bases from V and 2 bases from J, with 14 bases between. The chain's CDR3 is CASTSHVVNYGYTF. CDR3 DNA sequence: TGTGCCAGCACGTCCCATGTGGTAAACTATGGCTACACCTTC.

This sequence joins TRBV7-2 and TRBJ1-1; D remains ambiguous. Germline-derived CDR1 and CDR2 are SGHTA and FQGNSA. The CDR3 totals 12 residues. The V gene lost 4 bases and the J gene lost 11 bases, with 14 bases spanning the gap. The CDR3 sequence is CASSSPGLSAFF. For the CDR3, the DNA is TGTGCCAGCAGCTCCCCGGGTTTATCGGCTTTCTTT.

The chain has TRBV7-8 and TRBJ2-7; D unresolved. V was clipped by 2 bases and J by 2 bases, with 10 bases between them. The CDR3 spans 14 residues. The germline V gene encodes CDR1 SGHVS and CDR2 FQNEAQ. Written as DNA, the CDR3 is TGTGCCAGCAGCTTACGGCAGGTGGCCTACGAGCAGTACTTC. Translation: CASSLRQVAYEQYF. Looking up the rest from reference TRBV7-8 and TRBJ2-7 gives the full variable domain: GAGVSQSPRYKVAKRGQDVALRCDPISGHVSLFWYQQALGQGPEFLTYFQNEAQLDKSGLPSDRFFAERPEGSVSTLKIQRTQQEDSAVYLCASSLRQVAYEQYFGPGTRLTVT.

The chain uses TRBV3-1 and TRBJ2-5, with TRBD2 identical over 9 bases. Germline CDR1 LGHDT, CDR2 YNNKEL (reference sequence). The V gene end was trimmed by 1 base and the J gene end by 4 bases; junction bases not matched to a gene: 4. The CDR3 length is 15 residues. The CDR3 spells CASSQGGGGVETQYF. In DNA, the CDR3 is TGTGCCAGCAGCCAAGGAGGCGGGGGGGTAGAGACCCAGTACTTC.